A single sample gave rise to the 8 T cell receptor beta chains below, sequenced in a study of CD8+CD57+ T cells in acquired aplastic anemia. Genomic DNA templated the TCR beta VDJ and CDR3 profiling. TCRdb analysed the reads with MiXCR anew, one entry per CDR3 protein. The table lists around 290,000 distinct CDR3 sequences, approximately 60% of them singletons. Whoever was chosen for sequencing had shown CD8+CD57+ cell expansion by flow cytometry. Sequencing was carried out using sorted CD4+, CD8+, or CD8+CD57+ T cells (not recorded which) from PBMCs. These TCRs come from a human donor with aplastic anemia.

V and J are TRBV20-1 and TRBJ2-3; the match to TRBD2 covers 7 bases. Germline V gene lookup returns CDR1 DFQATT and CDR2 SNEGSKA (reference sequence). V lost 0 bases to trimming and J lost 1 base; unmatched junction nucleotides: 7. This CDR3 region has 16 residues. The DNA of the CDR3 is TGCAGTGCTAGAGATCCAGGAGGGAGGGGCACAGATACGCAGTATTTT. Translated: CSARDPGGRGTDTQYF.

The gene calls are TRBV20-1 and TRBJ2-3; the D gene is possibly TRBD1 (7 bases). The germline CDR1 and CDR2 sequences are DFQATT and SNEGSKA (reference sequence). The ends were cut back, 2 bases at V and 2 bases at J, with 20 bases in the middle. The CDR3 consists of 17 residues. CDR3 DNA sequence: TGCAGTGCTAGATCCCACGCCTGGAGGGGGCCCACAGATACGCAGTATTTT. It translates to CSARSHAWRGPTDTQYF.

This clonotype was counted once. This sequence joins TRBV19 and TRBJ2-3; 8 nucleotides line up with TRBD1. The CDR3 extends over 14 amino acids. The V gene's germline CDR1 is LNHDA and CDR2 SQIVND (reference sequence). J was trimmed by 5 bases and V by 9 bases; bases with no gene match: 10. CDR3 sequence (DNA): TGTGCCAGCACTACGGGACAGGAACGAGATACGCAGTATTTT. Its protein product is CASTTGQERDTQYF.

This clonotype was counted many times. The rearrangement joins TRBV5-1 to TRBJ1-1, with a weak D call TRBD1 (5 bases). This CDR3 is 16 amino acids long. Trimming left V 0 bases short and J 1 base short, with 13 bases between. CDR1 is SGHRS, CDR2 YFSETQ, per germline. The CDR3 DNA follows: TGCGCCAGCAGCTTGGCCCCAGGGTCGGGGAACACTGAAGCTTTCTTT. The encoded protein is CASSLAPGSGNTEAFF.

This clonotype was recorded many times. CDR3 nucleotides: TGTGCCAGCGGAGCGGGAGAACGGAACAATGAGCAGTTCTTC. This sequence encodes CASGAGERNNEQFF. The chain joins TRBV2 to TRBJ2-1; 8 positions match TRBD2. The CDR3 has 14 residues. With V trimmed by 8 bases and J by 5 bases, 8 bases remained unmatched. In germline, CDR1 is SNHLY, CDR2 FYNNEI.

This chain joins TRBV5-1 and TRBJ2-1; possibly TRBD2 for D (6 bases). V was pared by 2 bases and J by 7 bases, with 22 bases between. The germline gives CDR1 SGHRS, CDR2 YFSETQ. The CDR3 is made up of 17 amino acids. CDR3 residues: CASSLAATNGSWNEQFF. For the CDR3, the DNA is TGCGCCAGCAGCTTAGCCGCAACTAACGGGAGTTGGAATGAGCAGTTCTTC.

This sequence joins TRBV7-2 and TRBJ2-7; D is possibly TRBD2 (7 bases). CDR3 length: 14 amino acids. V lost 3 bases and J lost 6, with 15 bases in between. Germline loops: CDR1 SGHTA, CDR2 FQGNSA. The CDR3, as DNA: TGTGCCAGCAGCTTTAGAGGGGGGGGCTCCGAGCAGTACTTC. This translates into CASSFRGGGSEQYF.

The rearrangement joins TRBV6-1 to TRBJ2-1, with D perhaps TRBD2 (5 bases). The length of the CDR3 is 11 residues. Germline lookup yields CDR1 MNHNS and CDR2 SASEGT. V lost 5 bases to trimming and J lost 9 bases, with 8 bases between them. The CDR3 sequence: CASSSGGEQFF. CDR3 nucleotides: TGTGCCAGCAGTTCAGGAGGTGAGCAGTTCTTC.